This T cell receptor (beta chain) was identified during a study of blood T cell repertoires in COVID-19. Only in-frame clones appear in the TCRdb table, and some are missing; sequencing was by immunoSEQ multiplex PCR. The sample yields tens of thousands of clones, about 85% seen once. The ends were cut back, 4 bases at V and 1 base at J, with 9 bases in the middle. Germline CDR1 is SGHTS and CDR2 is YDEGEE. The CDR3 totals 14 residues. The chain has TRBV5-8 and TRBJ1-5; tentative D call: TRBD1 (5 bases). This receptor was taken from a human donor in a cohort sampled during active COVID-19. Sequencing input: peripheral blood. The CDR3 DNA follows: TGTGCCAGCAGCCGTGGACAAAGCAATCAGCCCCAGCATTTT. It specifies CASSRGQSNQPQHF.